The TCR beta chain under discussion was sequenced for a study of blood T cells in healthy people across ages (dated by TCRdb to about 2015). Concerning the study at large: Template switching captured roughly one uniquely barcoded TCR beta cDNA molecule per two T cells in model experiments. To track age-related changes in TCR beta repertoire diversity, the study relied on deep sequencing normalized with unique cDNA molecular identifiers. The donors were divided into four age groups: young (average 16 years), middle-aged (almost 40), aged (about 60) and long-lived (approximately 74). To avoid experimental bias, donors of different ages were spread randomly across the sequencing lanes. For two donors (one aged 18 to 30 and one aged 80 or older), the study analyzed two additional independent replicas of 1 million unique cDNA reads from the same blood draw. Overall results and qualifications from the work: Bulk unsorted PBMC profiling prevented conclusive comparison of naive and antigen-experienced compartments. Compared with the aged group, the long-lived group had more naive CD4+ T cells, fewer expanded clones and increased TCR diversity, suggesting age selection. Observed TCR beta diversity correlated strongly with the percentage of naive T cells measured by flow cytometry. Estimates of total diversity from one million sequenced T cells were regarded as lower bounds and underestimates. Observed TCR beta diversity per million T cells fell roughly linearly with age, and a significant reduction was already apparent by age about 43. Donor CMV infection status was unknown, potentially confounding age-related changes in expanded clonotypes.

The donors were roughly 39 Caucasian individuals from Russia, aged roughly 6 to 100 years, who were systemically healthy. Each donor gave around 9.5 milliliters of peripheral blood, collected into EDTA-treated Vacutainer tubes. Ficoll-Paque density-gradient centrifugation was used to isolate PBMCs, with at least 6.5 million per sample. Trizol reagent was used to extract total RNA from PBMCs, with at least 6 micrograms per sample. Naive CD45RAhigh/CD27high T cell percentages were measured by flow cytometry on a PBMC aliquot from every donor. Library prep was done by 5' RACE. TCRdb shows the sequencer as Illumina HiSeq 2500. A second PCR of roughly 7 to 11 cycles was performed with a sample-barcoded 5' primer and a J-beta primer mix. Each TCR beta cDNA molecule received a unique molecular identifier from a template-switch 5' adaptor carrying 12 random nucleotides. Each sample yielded at least 3 million CDR3-containing paired-end reads. The Mint cDNA synthesis kit, primed by a TRBC-specific oligonucleotide, was used to synthesize first-strand cDNA from all RNA. Following uracil-DNA glycosylase treatment, a first 18-cycle PCR with universal primers M1SS and BC2_uni_R was performed on all cDNA. The source study handled its data this way. For normalization, 1 million high-quality reads, each with a distinct molecular identifier, were randomly selected from each sample. Reads sharing molecular identifiers were discarded rather than binned into consensus sequences. MiTCR, with a Q25 quality threshold and the strictest error-elimination algorithm, was used for CDR3 identification, clonotype clustering and error correction. Lower-bound total TCR beta diversity was estimated with a nonparametric unseen species model using Euler transformation. Using fastp trimming at Q25 and MiXCR clonotype assembly, TCRdb reanalyzed the public sequencing data and kept in-frame beta chains. CDR3 protein duplicates are merged, each entry listing the most common genes and DNA. For this entry, the V and J calls and clone size follow TCRdb and not the study's own pipeline. The sample data list 500,000 to 700,000 distinct CDR3 sequences, and roughly 31% of these were observed just once. The top ten clonotypes cover 15% to 18% of the sample.

This clonotype has ten or more counts. What this receptor recognizes is not known. Base qualities are not at hand, and no much larger clone is one base apart. The CDR3 runs 14 residues from the cysteine to the phenylalanine. Left in the record is the CDR3 DNA by itself, 42 bases read in frame from the first base. From the germline V gene, CDR1 is KGHDR and CDR2 is SFDVKD. Trimming leaves V shorter by 4 bases and J shorter by 4 bases, with the junction holding 2 bases beyond the gene matches. The sequence derives from a woman of 80 years or more in good health. The sequencing input was blood. The rearrangement joined TRBV24-1 to TRBJ1-2; a stretch of 10 junction bases matches TRBD1. CDR3 reads: CATSDGDRGYGYTF. In nucleotide form, the sequence is TGTGCCACCAGTGACGGGGACAGGGGCTATGGCTACACCTTC.